The 24 T cell receptor beta chains below come from one sample, sequenced in a study of T-cell memory formation after mild COVID-19. TCRdb itself ran the 5' RACE reads through MiXCR, one entry per CDR3 protein. Of roughly 600,000 distinct CDR3 sequences detected, 18% appear once; the ten largest clones hold about 11%. The material sequenced was PBMCs or a T cell subset sorted from them (not recorded which). These receptors came from an adult woman who had mild COVID-19 (a few samples of this study predate the infection). Cell type and time point are not known.

V usage is TRBV6-5 and J usage is TRBJ1-6; D is ambiguous. The CDR3 has 12 residues. In germline, CDR1 is MNHEY, CDR2 SVGAGI. Trimming removed 2 bases at V and 10 bases at J, with 6 bases between. Here the CDR3 DNA reads TGTGCCAGCAGTTACGTGGGCTCACCCCTCCACTTT. Its translation: CASSYVGSPLHF.

The chain is built from TRBV12-3 or TRBV12-4 and TRBJ1-6, with D unresolved. Deletions cut 6 bases from V and 5 bases from J, with 20 bases between. The CDR3 runs to 17 residues. Here the CDR3 DNA reads TGTGCCAGCAGCGTAGCTTTCGTCAGTTACGATAATTCACCCCTCCACTTT. As protein: CASSVAFVSYDNSPLHF.

For the CDR3, the DNA is TGTGCCACCATGGGACAGGGGTACAATGAGCAGTTCTTC. Protein: CATMGQGYNEQFF. This rearrangement joins TRBV24-1 to TRBJ2-1; 10 nucleotides match TRBD1. The germline V gene has CDR1 KGHDR and CDR2 SFDVKD. The CDR3 sequence is 13 residues long. The V and J ends lost 8 bases and 4 bases, in that order; junction bases with no gene match: 1.

This clonotype was seen only a few times. The chain recombines TRBV6-6 with TRBJ1-1; 8 positions match TRBD1. CDR3 length equals 17 residues. V dropped 6 bases and J dropped 1; count of bases not matched to a gene: 13. Germline CDR1 is MNHNY and CDR2 is SVGAGI (reference sequence). CDR3: CASSYRVGDRRNTEAFF. The DNA for the CDR3 is TGTGCCAGCAGCTACAGGGTAGGGGACAGGAGGAACACTGAAGCTTTCTTT.

A single count supports this clonotype. This CDR3 is CASSDSGLAGYHEQFF. CDR3 in DNA: TGTGCCAGCAGTGACTCGGGGTTAGCGGGATATCATGAGCAGTTCTTC. This chain uses TRBV6-4 with TRBJ2-1; TRBD2 matches at 8 bases. Trimming at V came to 0 bases and at J to 8 bases, leaving 9 bases not matched to a gene. In germline, CDR1 is MRHNA, CDR2 SNTAGT. This CDR3 spans 16 amino acids.

This clonotype came up many times. The chain has TRBV19 and TRBJ2-1; 11 positions match TRBD2. The CDR3 is 15 residues long. Looked up from germline, CDR1 is LNHDA and CDR2 is SQIVND (reference sequence). With V trimmed by 2 bases and J by 5 bases, 2 bases remained unmatched. CDR3 coding DNA: TGTGCCAGTAGTATACGACTAGCGGGAAACAATGAGCAGTTCTTC. Translating it yields CASSIRLAGNNEQFF.

A few counts support this clonotype. J is TRBJ1-1 and V is TRBV6-5; possibly TRBD1 for D (6 bases). Trimming left V 2 bases short and J 8 bases short, with 12 bases between. Looked up from germline, CDR1 is MNHEY and CDR2 is SVGAGI. CDR3 length: 13 amino acids. CDR3 bases: TGTGCCAGCAGTTACGGGGAAAGGGGGGAAGCTTTCTTT. Translating gives CASSYGERGEAFF.

There are a few counts of this clonotype. This chain links TRBV14 with TRBJ2-3, with D tentatively TRBD2 (6 bases). The germline gives CDR1 SGHDN, CDR2 FVKESK. V shed 1 base and J shed 2 bases, with 16 bases lying between them. This CDR3 region has 17 residues. CDR3 loop: CASSQGLSAGHTDTQYF. In nucleotides, the CDR3 is TGTGCCAGCAGCCAAGGACTCTCTGCGGGGCACACAGATACGCAGTATTTT.

Only a few counts were recorded for this clonotype. The J gene is TRBJ1-5, the V gene TRBV6-6; 9 bases align to TRBD1. The V gene's germline CDR1 is MNHNY and CDR2 SVGAGI (reference sequence). V lost 7 bases to trimming and J lost 4 bases; unmatched junction nucleotides: 11. The CDR3 has 16 amino acids. The CDR3 DNA reads as TGTGCCAGCAATCCACCGACGGGACAGGGAAATCAGCCCCAGCATTTT. It codes for CASNPPTGQGNQPQHF.

J is TRBJ2-1 and V is TRBV24-1; D is undetermined. Germline V gives CDR1 KGHDR, CDR2 SFDVKD. CDR3 size: 15 residues. Trimming stripped 4 bases from V and 0 bases from J, with 9 bases between. The DNA of the CDR3 is TGTGCCACCAGTGAAAGGCAGAACTCCTACAATGAGCAGTTCTTC. This translates into CATSERQNSYNEQFF.

This clonotype was counted a single time. This chain joins TRBV11-2 and TRBJ2-5; D gene unclear. CDR1 is SGHAT, CDR2 FQNNGV, per germline. V was cut by 3 bases and J by 3 bases, with 14 bases left in between. CDR3 length: 15 residues. CDR3 loop: CASSFGAGREETQYF. DNA of the CDR3: TGTGCCAGCAGCTTTGGTGCAGGTCGGGAAGAGACCCAGTACTTC.

In its sample, this clonotype was seen a few times. The chain has TRBV5-4 and TRBJ2-7; 7 bases align to TRBD1. Germline trimming cut 3 bases from V and 4 bases from J; bases unmatched to any gene: 7. The CDR3 extends over 14 amino acids. Germline CDR1 and CDR2: SGHNT and YYREEE (reference sequence). CDR3 region: CASSSGTDTYEQYF. Written as DNA, the CDR3 is TGTGCCAGCAGCTCCGGGACAGACACATACGAGCAGTACTTC.

V and J are TRBV3-1 and TRBJ2-3, with 9 nucleotides matching TRBD2. The junction had 5 bases not matched to a gene; V was cut back by 3 bases and J by 1 base. The CDR3 consists of 16 residues. The germline V gene encodes CDR1 LGHDT and CDR2 YNNKEL (reference sequence). The CDR3 bases are TGTGCCAGCAGCCAGCGCCTAGCGGGGCGCACAGATACGCAGTATTTT. Encoded protein: CASSQRLAGRTDTQYF.

The CDR3 DNA is TGTGCCAGCCGGGACAGGGGTTCAAACACTGAAGCTTTCTTT. Protein: CASRDRGSNTEAFF. The chain employs TRBV7-3 and TRBJ1-1; 10 nucleotides match TRBD1. The V and J ends lost 8 bases and 2 bases, in that order; junction bases with no gene match: 5. Germline V gene sequence: CDR1 SGHTA, CDR2 FQGTGA. CDR3 size: 14 residues.

The rearrangement uses TRBV7-8 and TRBJ2-7; 12 nucleotides align to TRBD2. Germline V gene lookup returns CDR1 SGHVS and CDR2 FQNEAQ. V dropped 4 bases and J dropped 2; count of bases not matched to a gene: 6. This CDR3 has 16 amino acids. The CDR3 is CASSSLAGGSTYEQYF. CDR3 coding DNA: TGTGCCAGCAGCTCCCTAGCGGGAGGGTCGACCTACGAGCAGTACTTC.

The gene calls are TRBV7-2 and TRBJ1-2; D not resolved. CDR3 length: 15 residues. The germline V gene has CDR1 SGHTA and CDR2 FQGNSA. The V end was cut by 1 base, the J end by 4 bases, with 13 bases between. The CDR3 DNA sequence: TGTGCCAGCAGCTTAGATACGGTCTGGCCCTATGGCTACACCTTC. Translation gives CASSLDTVWPYGYTF. The variable domain in full, completed from reference TRBV7-2 and TRBJ1-2, reads GAGVSQSPSNKVTEKGKDVELRCDPISGHTALYWYRQSLGQGLEFLIYFQGNSAPDKSGLPSDRFSAERTGGSVSTLTIQRTQQEDSAVYLCASSLDTVWPYGYTFGSGTRLTVV.

This clonotype has a handful of counts. The chain combines TRBV6-5 with TRBJ2-3; perhaps TRBD1 as D (5 bases). CDR1 MNHEY and CDR2 SVGAGI come from the germline V gene. Trimming took 6 bases from V and 0 from J, leaving 16 bases between them. The CDR3 has 16 amino acids. CDR3 amino acids: CASSPAAGFSTDTQYF. In DNA, the CDR3 is TGTGCCAGCAGCCCCGCGGCAGGGTTTAGCACAGATACGCAGTATTTT.

The gene calls are TRBV24-1 and TRBJ1-1, with D perhaps TRBD1 (5 bases). The CDR3 is made up of 13 amino acids. Looked up from germline, CDR1 is KGHDR and CDR2 is SFDVKD. V lost 3 bases and J lost 6, with 10 bases in between. The CDR3 region has the DNA TGTGCCACCAGTGATCGCGGGGGTTCTGAAGCTTTCTTT. It encodes CATSDRGGSEAFF.

This clonotype showed up many times. The V and J genes are TRBV7-9 and TRBJ2-7; TRBD1 aligns across 8 bases. Germline CDR1 SEHNR, CDR2 FQNEAQ (reference sequence). CDR3 size: 15 residues. The trim removed 5 bases at V and 0 bases at J, leaving 6 bases unmatched. CDR3 protein: CASSPIDRGSYEQYF. CDR3 nucleotide sequence: TGTGCCAGCAGCCCGATCGACAGGGGCTCCTACGAGCAGTACTTC. The variable domain in full, completed from reference TRBV7-9 and TRBJ2-7, reads DTGVSQNPRHKITKRGQNVTFRCDPISEHNRLYWYRQTLGQGPEFLTYFQNEAQLEKSRLLSDRFSAERPKGSFSTLEIQRTEQGDSAMYLCASSPIDRGSYEQYFGPGTRLTVT.

The sample holds a few counts of this clonotype. J is TRBJ1-1 and V is TRBV7-8; tentatively, D is TRBD1 (5 bases). The ends were cut back, 5 bases at V and 5 bases at J, with 15 bases in the middle. Germline V gene lookup returns CDR1 SGHVS and CDR2 FQNEAQ. This CDR3 comprises 14 residues. The CDR3 loop reads CASSPKTVRTEAFF. DNA of the CDR3: TGTGCCAGCAGCCCCAAGACAGTGAGAACTGAAGCTTTCTTT.

The count of this clonotype is one. J is TRBJ2-7 and V is TRBV20-1; D ambiguous. From germline, CDR1 is DFQATT and CDR2 SNEGSKA (reference sequence). V dropped 0 bases and J dropped 4 bases, with 16 bases sitting between them. CDR3 length: 15 residues. CDR3 loop: CSARERPTAIYEQYF. The CDR3 DNA follows: TGCAGTGCTAGAGAACGTCCGACCGCAATTTACGAGCAGTACTTC.

This clonotype was found a few times. This chain links TRBV12-3 or TRBV12-4 with TRBJ1-5, with 8 bases aligning to TRBD1. This CDR3 has 15 residues. Trimming removed 3 bases from V and 3 bases from J; junction bases left unmatched: 4. The CDR3 DNA is TGTGCCAGCAGTTTTGGACAGGGCCTCAATCAGCCCCAGCATTTT. Amino acid sequence: CASSFGQGLNQPQHF.

This clonotype appeared a few times. This chain links TRBV6-2 or TRBV6-3 with TRBJ2-5; TRBD1 is a possible D gene (5 bases). Trimming removed 0 bases at V and 2 bases at J, with 10 bases between. The CDR3 spans 15 residues. The V gene's germline CDR1 is MNHEY and CDR2 SVGEGT. CDR3 amino acids: CASSYSQTAQETQYF. CDR3 nucleotide sequence: TGTGCCAGCAGTTACTCTCAGACAGCACAAGAGACCCAGTACTTC.

This chain connects TRBV4-1 to TRBJ2-3, with a weak D call TRBD1 (6 bases). The CDR3 has 15 residues. The V gene lost 5 bases and the J gene lost 0 bases, with 12 bases spanning the gap. Per the germline V gene, CDR1 is MGHRA and CDR2 is YSYEKL. In DNA, the CDR3 is TGCGCCAGCAGCGTGTGGGGGCGTAGCACAGATACGCAGTATTTT. Translating gives CASSVWGRSTDTQYF.